The 11 T cell receptor beta chains below come from one sample, sequenced in a study of blood T cells in healthy people across ages. Through a sample-barcoded 5' primer and a J-beta primer mix, a second PCR was run for roughly 7 to 11 cycles. Via MiXCR, TCRdb re-called the 5' RACE reads, giving one row per CDR3 protein. In the table there are 1.5 million to 2 million distinct CDR3 sequences, roughly 52% of which are singletons. Input material: blood. The receptor set was obtained from a woman aged 40 to 50 in good health.

The chain has TRBV10-2 and TRBJ2-7; D might be TRBD2 (6 bases). V gave up 4 bases and J gave up 6 bases, with 16 bases separating them. The CDR3 length is 14 residues. Germline-derived CDR1 and CDR2 are WSHSY and SAAADI. The CDR3 region is CASSVQGGLGEQYF. The DNA of the CDR3 is TGCGCCAGCAGTGTGCAGGGAGGTTTAGGCGAGCAGTACTTC.

The V call is TRBV12-3 or TRBV12-4, the J call TRBJ2-7; D unclear. The CDR3 extends over 13 amino acids. V was pared by 5 bases and J by 6 bases, with 14 bases between. The CDR3 reads CASSRRIRGEQYF. DNA for the CDR3: TGTGCCAGCAGTCGCAGGATTCGTGGCGAGCAGTACTTC.

The rearrangement joins TRBV9 to TRBJ1-4; tentative D call: TRBD1 (6 bases). Trimming took 0 bases from V and 7 from J, leaving 19 bases between them. Germline lookup yields CDR1 SGDLS and CDR2 YYNGEE. The CDR3 is made up of 17 amino acids. The DNA for the CDR3 is TGTGCCAGCAGCGTAGGGGAGTTTGGGGGGCGAAGTGAAAAACTGTTTTTT. It is translated as CASSVGEFGGRSEKLFF. The whole variable domain, remainder taken from reference TRBV9 and TRBJ1-4, is DSGVTQTPKHLITATGQRVTLRCSPRSGDLSVYWYQQSLDQGLQFLIQYYNGEERAKGNILERFSAQQFPDLHSELNLSSLELGDSALYFCASSVGEFGGRSEKLFFGSGTQLSVL.

The chain joins TRBV6-2 or TRBV6-3 to TRBJ2-7; no clear D. CDR3 length: 13 amino acids. Germline CDR1 reads MNHEY; CDR2 reads SVGEGT. V was cut by 4 bases and J by 5 bases, with 12 bases left in between. The chain's CDR3 is CASSSVGVHEQYF. DNA of the CDR3: TGTGCCAGCAGTTCCGTAGGAGTACACGAGCAGTACTTC.

J is TRBJ2-3 and V is TRBV10-2; 11 bases match TRBD2. CDR1 and CDR2 from the germline V gene are WSHSY and SAAADI. This CDR3 has 18 residues. Trimming took 0 bases from V and 2 from J; bases not matched to a gene: 7. Here the CDR3 reads CASSESLLAGDPTDTQYF. The CDR3 region has the DNA TGCGCCAGCAGTGAGTCGTTACTAGCGGGGGACCCCACAGATACGCAGTATTTT.

The V gene is TRBV6-2 or TRBV6-3, the J gene TRBJ2-4; D call uncertain. The closer fit of TRBJ2-7 to the DNA end suggests the J call may be wrong. Germline values: CDR1 MNHEY, CDR2 SVGEGT. This CDR3 is 14 amino acids long. The CDR3 coding sequence is TGTGCCAGCAGCACGGTCCTACCTTCCTACGAGCAGTACTTC. This codes for CASSTVLPSYEQYF.

The V and J genes are TRBV29-1 and TRBJ2-7, with 9 bases aligning to TRBD2. Germline assignment: CDR1 SQVTM and CDR2 ANQGSEA. The CDR3 sequence is 16 residues long. The V and J ends lost 1 base and 7 bases, in that order; junction bases with no gene match: 14. CDR3: CSVEGWGGGAYNEQYF. The DNA of the CDR3 is TGCAGCGTTGAAGGATGGGGCGGGGGGGCCTACAATGAGCAGTACTTC.

This chain connects TRBV20-1 to TRBJ1-1; 9 nucleotides line up with TRBD1. CDR1 DFQATT and CDR2 SNEGSKA come from the germline V gene (reference sequence). The ends lost 5 bases at V and 4 bases at J; junction bases unmatched: 8. The CDR3 runs to 14 residues. CDR3 protein: CSAALQGAGTEAFF. CDR3 coding DNA: TGCAGTGCTGCCCTACAGGGGGCCGGCACTGAAGCTTTCTTT.

The chain employs TRBV10-3 and TRBJ2-5; D call uncertain. Germline V gives CDR1 ENHRY, CDR2 SYGVKD. The V and J ends lost 3 bases and 2 bases respectively, with 10 bases between them. CDR3 length equals 14 residues. CDR3 residues: CAISELGFQETQYF. The CDR3 coding sequence is TGTGCCATCAGTGAATTAGGATTTCAAGAGACCCAGTACTTC.

The CDR3 spells CAISVIPGQLSSYEQYF. The CDR3 coding sequence is TGTGCCATCAGTGTCATTCCGGGACAGCTAAGCTCCTACGAGCAGTACTTC. V is TRBV10-3 and J is TRBJ2-7; 7 bases are shared with TRBD1. The junction had 12 bases not matched to a gene; V was cut back by 4 bases and J by 0 bases. The CDR3 is made up of 17 amino acids. CDR1 is ENHRY, CDR2 SYGVKD, per germline.

This clonotype was counted only a few times. The chain joins TRBV15 to TRBJ2-5; no definite D call. The V end was cut by 2 bases, the J end by 4 bases, with 14 bases between. The CDR3 spans 15 residues. Germline CDR1 and CDR2: LNHNV and YYDKDF (reference sequence). CDR3 in amino acids: CATSRNPNGVETQYF. CDR3 nucleotides: TGTGCCACCAGCAGAAATCCGAATGGGGTAGAGACCCAGTACTTC.